One and the same sample provided the 18 T cell receptor beta chains below, sequenced in a study of PD-1 blockade in classical Hodgkin lymphoma. All trial patients relapsed after autologous stem cell transplantation. TCRdb's table, derived via immunoSEQ multiplex PCR, lists solely in-frame clones and lacks some. The sample has tens of thousands of clones; approximately 90% are singletons. The material sequenced was peripheral blood mononuclear cells (PBMCs), taken before the second cycle of nivolumab. Receptors originate from a human donor with classical Hodgkin lymphoma.

This chain links TRBV14 with TRBJ1-2; 12 positions agree with TRBD1. Germline CDR1 is SGHDN and CDR2 is FVKESK. CDR3 size: 14 residues. With 4 bases clipped from V and 8 bases from J, the junction kept 5 bases outside the gene matches. This CDR3 reads CASSPGQGAPGYTF. CDR3 DNA: TGTGCCAGCAGCCCGGGACAGGGGGCGCCCGGCTACACCTTC.

The V gene is TRBV6-5, the J gene TRBJ2-7; 7 nucleotides match TRBD2. This CDR3 contains 16 residues. Germline CDR1 MNHEY, CDR2 SVGAGI. V lost 1 base, J lost 4 bases, and 10 bases stayed unmatched. The CDR3 nucleotides are TGTGCCAGCAGTTACTTCCCGGGGGGAGGTTCTTACGAGCAGTACTTC. Translated, it gives CASSYFPGGGSYEQYF.

In this sample, this clone turned up once. The gene calls are TRBV19 and TRBJ1-1; 7 positions match TRBD1. The CDR3 length is 16 residues. From germline, CDR1 is LNHDA and CDR2 SQIVND (reference sequence). After removal of 9 bases from V and 3 bases from J, the junction contained 16 bases not matched to a gene. In DNA form, the CDR3 reads TGTGCCAGCCGGGACAGTAGGGGCTATCGGGACACTGAAGCTTTCTTT. Residues: CASRDSRGYRDTEAFF.

The rearrangement links TRBV4-1 to TRBJ2-7; a weak D match, TRBD2 (5 bases). The germline V gene has CDR1 MGHRA and CDR2 YSYEKL. V dropped 4 bases and J dropped 0 bases, with 13 bases sitting between them. The length of the CDR3 is 15 residues. In nucleotides, the CDR3 is TGCGCCAGCAGCCTAAGGGATGGGAGCTCCTACGAGCAGTACTTC. Protein sequence: CASSLRDGSSYEQYF.

The chain joins TRBV30 to TRBJ1-4, with no clear D. V was pared by 4 bases and J by 0 bases, with 6 bases between. The CDR3 runs to 13 residues. In germline, CDR1 is GTSNPN, CDR2 SVGIG (reference sequence). The CDR3 protein is CAWTLATNEKLFF. The CDR3 bases are TGTGCCTGGACTCTCGCAACTAATGAAAAACTGTTTTTT.

The V and J genes are TRBV7-8 and TRBJ2-6; D is perhaps TRBD1 or TRBD2 (5 bases each). CDR3 length: 20 residues. V dropped 9 bases and J dropped 0 bases, with 27 bases sitting between them. Germline V gives CDR1 SGHVS, CDR2 FQNEAQ. CDR3 DNA sequence: TGTGCCAGTCTTGGGGGTTCGATCCAAACTACAAGCTCTGGGGCCAACGTCCTGACTTTC. Protein: CASLGGSIQTTSSGANVLTF. Looking up the rest from reference TRBV7-8 and TRBJ2-6 gives the full variable domain: GAGVSQSPRYKVAKRGQDVALRCDPISGHVSLFWYQQALGQGPEFLTYFQNEAQLDKSGLPSDRFFAERPEGSVSTLKIQRTQQEDSAVYLCASLGGSIQTTSSGANVLTFGAGSRLTVL.

V and J are TRBV2 and TRBJ2-2; tentative D call: TRBD2 (6 bases). This CDR3 is 18 amino acids long. Germline-derived CDR1 and CDR2 are SNHLY and FYNNEI. V was clipped by 3 bases and J by 2 bases, with 19 bases between them. CDR3 bases: TGTGCCAGCAGTGAGATAGGTAGTGGCGGGGTTAACACCGGGGAGCTGTTTTTT. Translating it yields CASSEIGSGGVNTGELFF.

The V gene is TRBV7-2, the J gene TRBJ1-6; D unclear. This CDR3 is 17 amino acids long. CDR1 is SGHTA, CDR2 FQGNSA, per germline. Between the trimmed V and J ends, which lost 2 bases and 0 bases, there was a span of 11 bases. The CDR3 bases are TGTGCCAGCAGCTTATCGACCTTTAGCTCCTATAATTCACCCCTCCACTTT. This codes for CASSLSTFSSYNSPLHF.

The chain carries TRBV5-1 and TRBJ2-3; a weak D match, TRBD2 (6 bases). The germline V gene has CDR1 SGHRS and CDR2 YFSETQ. This CDR3 is built from 17 residues. V shed 3 bases and J shed 0 bases, with 17 bases lying between them. As DNA, the CDR3 is TGCGCCAGCAGCTCCTATCCGGGCAGCGGGAGCACAGATACGCAGTATTTT. It codes for CASSSYPGSGSTDTQYF. The full variable domain, in which reference TRBV5-1 and TRBJ2-3 provide the parts outside the CDR3, is KAGVTQTPRYLIKTRGQQVTLSCSPISGHRSVSWYQQTPGQGLQFLFEYFSETQRNKGNFPGRFSGRQFSNSRSEMNVSTLELGDSALYLCASSSYPGSGSTDTQYFGPGTRLTVL.

This clone was detected a few times. This chain uses TRBV19 with TRBJ2-3, with 7 bases that match TRBD2. The CDR3 totals 15 residues. The germline V gene encodes CDR1 LNHDA and CDR2 SQIVND (reference sequence). V was clipped by 5 bases and J by 4 bases; unmatched bases: 9. The CDR3 coding sequence is TGTGCCAGTAGTCAACAGCTCGGACTAGCAGATACGCAGTATTTT. Protein product: CASSQQLGLADTQYF.

The CDR3 nucleotides read TGTGCCAGCAGCCTTGACAGGGGGGCTTTCTTT. Amino acids: CASSLDRGAFF. The chain joins TRBV7-9 to TRBJ1-1; 9 bases are shared with TRBD1. V gave up 5 bases and J gave up 11 bases; unmatched junction bases: 3. Germline V lookup: CDR1 SEHNR, CDR2 FQNEAQ (reference sequence). CDR3 length equals 11 residues.

This clone was seen a few times. J is TRBJ2-3 and V is TRBV5-1; 9 bases are a match to TRBD2. Unmatched junction bases numbered 10, after V lost 5 bases and J lost 3 bases. Germline V gives CDR1 SGHRS, CDR2 YFSETQ. This CDR3 is 16 amino acids long. The CDR3: CASSLQPSGETDTQYF. The CDR3 nucleotides are TGCGCCAGCAGTTTGCAACCTAGCGGGGAAACAGATACGCAGTATTTT.

About this clone: Other DNA sequences in this specimen translate into the identical CDR3. The chain carries TRBV5-1 and TRBJ1-1, with D unclear. V lost 2 bases and J 1 base, leaving 12 bases between the germline ends. CDR1 is SGHRS and CDR2 is YFSETQ in the germline V gene. The CDR3 is made up of 15 amino acids. The CDR3 loop is CASSLEGGRNTEAFF. CDR3 nucleotide sequence: TGCGCCAGCAGCTTAGAGGGCGGTCGGAACACTGAAGCTTTCTTT.

This clone was observed a single time. The rearrangement joins TRBV7-8 to TRBJ1-1, with D unclear. CDR3 length equals 14 residues. The germline CDR1 and CDR2 sequences are SGHVS and FQNEAQ. V was pared by 4 bases and J by 0 bases, with 9 bases between. This CDR3 reads CASSSFVMNTEAFF. As DNA, the CDR3 is TGTGCCAGCAGCTCCTTTGTCATGAACACTGAAGCTTTCTTT.

The chain couples TRBV7-9 to TRBJ2-5; the match to TRBD1 covers 10 bases. Per the germline V gene, CDR1 is SEHNR and CDR2 is FQNEAQ (reference sequence). V lost 5 bases, J lost 4 bases, and 13 bases stayed unmatched. The CDR3 is 17 amino acids. The CDR3 sequence: CASSQASGGTGVETQYF. CDR3 nucleotide sequence: TGTGCCAGCAGCCAAGCATCAGGCGGGACAGGGGTAGAGACCCAGTACTTC.

J is TRBJ2-7 and V is TRBV5-1; no clear D gene. The V end lost 4 bases, the J end lost 2 bases, and 7 bases lay between the germline ends. This CDR3 is 12 amino acids long. The germline gives CDR1 SGHRS, CDR2 YFSETQ. The CDR3: CASSNFAYEQYF. The CDR3 nucleotides are TGCGCCAGCAGCAATTTTGCCTACGAGCAGTACTTC.

In the case of this clone: At one of its ends the junction is not consistent with the germline gene, which may arise from a read error. The chain carries TRBV19 and TRBJ2-3; TRBD1 matches 9 bases. The CDR3 length is 14 residues. Germline CDR1 reads LNHDA; CDR2 reads SQIVND (reference sequence). The DNA of the CDR3 is TGTGCCAGTAGTACTACAGGGGGCACCGATACGCAGTATTTT. Its protein is CASSTTGGTDTQYF.

J is TRBJ2-7 and V is TRBV5-1, with no clear D. The germline V gene encodes CDR1 SGHRS and CDR2 YFSETQ. The ends were cut back, 4 bases at V and 3 bases at J, with 11 bases in the middle. The CDR3 has 13 residues. CDR3 coding DNA: TGCGCCAGCAGCCAGGAATCTAGCTACGAGCAGTACTTC. It specifies CASSQESSYEQYF.